These 18 T cell receptor beta chains share one sample of origin, sequenced in a study of blood T cell repertoires in COVID-19. Method: immunoSEQ multiplex PCR; TCRdb's copy keeps in-frame clones and lacks some. Among about 430,000 clones listed, about 88% were seen once. The sample was PBMCs or T cells enriched from blood (not recorded which). Receptors originate from a woman between 18 and 29 years old who had been exposed to COVID-19.

The chain's CDR3 is CAWTTGGNYEQYF. The CDR3 bases are TGTGCCTGGACCACCGGAGGGAACTACGAGCAGTACTTC. V is TRBV30 and J is TRBJ2-7, with D perhaps matching TRBD2 (6 bases). Trimming cost V 4 bases and J 3 bases, with 13 bases left between them. This CDR3 has 13 amino acids. The germline gives CDR1 GTSNPN, CDR2 SVGIG (reference sequence).

The genes are TRBV9 and TRBJ2-7, with 7 positions matching TRBD1. The V gene end was trimmed by 3 bases and the J gene end by 9 bases; junction bases not matched to a gene: 15. The CDR3 covers 15 residues. The V gene's germline CDR1 is SGDLS and CDR2 YYNGEE. CDR3 nucleotide sequence: TGTGCCAGCAGCGCAGGGACAGACTCTCCCTGGCGGCAGTACTTC. Protein sequence: CASSAGTDSPWRQYF.

The CDR3 region has the DNA TGTGCCAGCAGTGATGAACTTAGGGGTGCCGCGGGGGATCGGGCCTACGAGCAGTACTTC. Translation: CASSDELRGAAGDRAYEQYF. The V gene is TRBV6-4, the J gene TRBJ2-7; 7 nucleotides line up with TRBD2. Germline V gives CDR1 MRHNA, CDR2 SNTAGT. This CDR3 is 20 amino acids long. The V gene end was trimmed by 3 bases and the J gene end by 2 bases; junction bases not matched to a gene: 22.

CDR3 sequence reads: CASRYNRERAYEQYF. For the CDR3, the DNA is TGTGCCAGTCGATACAACAGGGAAAGGGCCTACGAGCAGTACTTC. The chain employs TRBV27 and TRBJ2-7, with D possibly matching TRBD1 (6 bases). This CDR3 is 15 amino acids long. Germline lookup yields CDR1 MNHEY and CDR2 SMNVEV (reference sequence). The V end was cut by 9 bases, the J end by 2 bases, with 20 bases between.

This rearrangement joins TRBV6-5 to TRBJ2-1, with TRBD2 matching over 8 bases. V trimming: 1 base; J trimming: 4 bases; junction bases outside the gene matches: 6. There are 16 residues in the CDR3. Germline CDR1 is MNHEY and CDR2 is SVGAGI. For the CDR3, the DNA is TGTGCCAGCAGTTACTATGGACTAGCAACATACAATGAGCAGTTCTTC. Its translation: CASSYYGLATYNEQFF.

This clone occurred many times. This rearrangement joins TRBV29-1 to TRBJ1-2, with D tentatively TRBD1 (6 bases). The CDR3 consists of 11 residues. Germline CDR1 reads SQVTM; CDR2 reads ANQGSEA. V was pared by 6 bases and J by 8 bases, with 13 bases between. This chain's CDR3 is CSVVTGKGYTF. The CDR3 DNA reads TGCAGCGTAGTGACAGGAAAGGGCTACACCTTC.

This chain links TRBV2 with TRBJ2-7, with 11 bases identical to TRBD1. The CDR3 covers 14 residues. With V trimmed by 6 bases and J by 2 bases, 3 bases remained unmatched. Germline V CDR1 and CDR2: SNHLY, FYNNEI. The CDR3 DNA reads as TGTGCCAGCAGCGGACAGGGGGCGACCTACGAGCAGTACTTC. Amino acid sequence: CASSGQGATYEQYF.

The gene calls are TRBV19 and TRBJ2-5; 8 nucleotides match TRBD2. The length of the CDR3 is 16 residues. Trimming cost V 6 bases and J 5 bases; bases outside gene matches: 14. The germline V gene encodes CDR1 LNHDA and CDR2 SQIVND (reference sequence). This chain's CDR3 is CASRSGGRKDWETQYF. As DNA, the CDR3 is TGTGCCAGTAGGTCCGGCGGGAGGAAGGACTGGGAGACCCAGTACTTC.

The chain combines TRBV28 with TRBJ1-2; possibly TRBD1 for D (6 bases). V was clipped by 9 bases and J by 5 bases, with 22 bases between them. The CDR3 is 15 amino acids. Germline V lookup: CDR1 MDHEN, CDR2 SYDVKM. In DNA, the CDR3 is TGTGCCAGTTCTCGGGGGGCCGGACGGTATTATGGCTACACCTTC. This codes for CASSRGAGRYYGYTF.

As DNA, the CDR3 is TGCAGCGTTGAAGATCCTGACAGGAGCTATGGCTACACCTTC. It encodes CSVEDPDRSYGYTF. V usage is TRBV29-1 and J usage is TRBJ1-2; D is possibly TRBD1 (6 bases). The V end was cut by 0 bases, the J end by 4 bases, with 12 bases between. The CDR3 is 14 amino acids. Germline-derived CDR1 and CDR2 are SQVTM and ANQGSEA.

The V call is TRBV28, the J call TRBJ1-4; 7 bases are a match to TRBD1. Trimming at V came to 7 bases and at J to 0 bases, leaving 5 bases not matched to a gene. Germline V CDR1 and CDR2: MDHEN, SYDVKM. The CDR3 is 15 residues long. CDR3 residues: CASNTRGATNEKLFF. The DNA for the CDR3 is TGTGCCAGCAACACCAGGGGGGCAACTAATGAAAAACTGTTTTTT.

The J gene is TRBJ1-2, the V gene TRBV18; possibly TRBD1 for D (5 bases). The germline V gene has CDR1 KGHSH and CDR2 LQKENI. Trimming left V 4 bases short and J 5 bases short, with 14 bases between. The CDR3 length is 14 residues. CDR3 in DNA: TGTGCCAGCTCACGACAGCCCGAGACATATGGCTACACCTTC. Amino acids: CASSRQPETYGYTF.

V usage is TRBV5-1 and J usage is TRBJ1-1; tentatively, D is TRBD1 (6 bases). The CDR3 contains 15 residues. Trimming stripped 1 base from V and 0 bases from J, with 10 bases between. CDR1 is SGHRS, CDR2 YFSETQ, per germline. The CDR3 DNA sequence: TGCGCCAGCAGCTTGTGGGACACCGTGAACACTGAAGCTTTCTTT. Encoded protein: CASSLWDTVNTEAFF.

V and J are TRBV9 and TRBJ1-3; 7 nucleotides match TRBD1. Trimming took 4 bases from V and 0 from J; bases not matched to a gene: 7. Germline-derived CDR1 and CDR2 are SGDLS and YYNGEE. The CDR3 covers 16 residues. CDR3 sequence (DNA): TGTGCCAGCAGCACGGGACAGCCTGGCTCTGGAAACACCATATATTTT. This gives the protein CASSTGQPGSGNTIYF.

The V and J genes are TRBV14 and TRBJ1-1; D unresolved. The CDR3 spans 15 residues. CDR1 and CDR2 (germline): SGHDN, FVKESK. V was trimmed by 4 bases and J by 0 bases, leaving 12 bases between them. CDR3 coding DNA: TGTGCCAGCAGCCCCCGTCTCTACCTGAACACTGAAGCTTTCTTT. This translates into CASSPRLYLNTEAFF.

This sequence joins TRBV10-3 and TRBJ2-3, with 12 positions matching TRBD2. The CDR3 runs 16 residues. V lost 4 bases to trimming and J lost 2 bases; unmatched junction nucleotides: 4. The germline V gene has CDR1 ENHRY and CDR2 SYGVKD. In DNA form, the CDR3 reads TGTGCCATCAGTGGATCTAGCGGGGGGGCCACAGATACGCAGTATTTT. Translation: CAISGSSGGATDTQYF.

The rearrangement uses TRBV7-6 and TRBJ1-1; tentatively, D is TRBD1 (6 bases). The CDR3 sequence is 13 residues long. CDR1 is SGHVS and CDR2 is FNYEAQ in the germline V gene. With 5 bases removed from V and 6 bases from J, the gap between germline ends came to 13 bases. As DNA, the CDR3 is TGTGCCAGCAGCCCCGGGGAGGGGGCTGAAGCTTTCTTT. Protein product: CASSPGEGAEAFF.

This chain links TRBV6-1 with TRBJ1-6; 10 bases agree with TRBD1. The germline V gene has CDR1 MNHNS and CDR2 SASEGT. The J segment lost 7 bases and the V segment lost 2 bases, leaving 2 bases of the junction unmatched. CDR3 size: 15 residues. This CDR3 reads CASSERQGANSPLHF. CDR3 DNA sequence: TGTGCCAGCAGTGAAAGACAGGGGGCCAATTCACCCCTCCACTTT.